This T cell receptor (beta chain) was sequenced for a study of CXCR3-negative and CXCR3-positive naive CD8 T cells. Study information: Across all libraries, TRB reads numbered approximately 150 million, with about 1.5 +/- 0.3 million in each library. Whole-study findings and limits: Similar TRBV-TRBJ gene usage was seen in naive CXCR3-negative and CXCR3-positive cells, but not in memory cells. Fresh PBMCs went into most assays, and CXCR3 expression partly declined after cryopreservation. Diversity ran similarly high across both naive subsets but far lower in memory CD8+ cells. For CXCR3-positive naive cells, TRB CDR3s were more hydrophobic than those of CXCR3-negative naive cells.

In regard to this clonotype: The antigen remains undetermined.

The CDR3 is 15 residues long. Looked up from germline, CDR1 is MNHEY and CDR2 is SVGAGI. The TRB libraries of cDNA were built by UMI-labeled 5' RACE. TCRdb reprocessed the 5' RACE reads and stores each CDR3 protein as one record, lacking DNA. Reported are approximately 120,000 distinct CDR3 sequences; the ten largest clones contain around 0.35%. V gene TRBV6-5 combines with J gene TRBJ2-3; TCRdb returns TRBD1, unconfirmable since there is no DNA. The receptor was isolated from a human donor in good health. Some clones in this sample may be carry-over from other donors' samples. The sequencing input was naive CXCR3+ CD8+ T cells from blood. Noted subset: CD45RO-CCR7+CD27+CD95- naive CD8+ T cells expressing CXCR3 (TNR3+). Here the CDR3 reads CASSSRGPLTDTQYF.